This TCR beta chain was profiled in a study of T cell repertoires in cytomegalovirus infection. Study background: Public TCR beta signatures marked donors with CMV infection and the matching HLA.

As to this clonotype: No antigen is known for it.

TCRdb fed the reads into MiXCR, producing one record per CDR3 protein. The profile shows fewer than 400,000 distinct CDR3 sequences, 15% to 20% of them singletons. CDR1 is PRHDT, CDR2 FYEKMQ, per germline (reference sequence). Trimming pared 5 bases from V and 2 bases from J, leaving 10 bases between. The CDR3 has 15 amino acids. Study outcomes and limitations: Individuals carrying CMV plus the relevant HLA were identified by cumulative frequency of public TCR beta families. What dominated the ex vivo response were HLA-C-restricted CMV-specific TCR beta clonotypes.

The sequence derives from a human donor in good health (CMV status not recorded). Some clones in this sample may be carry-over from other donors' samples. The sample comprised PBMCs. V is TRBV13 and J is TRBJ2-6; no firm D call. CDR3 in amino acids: CASSVRQAGANVLTF. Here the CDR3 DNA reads TGTGCCAGCAGCGTCCGACAAGCTGGGGCCAACGTCCTGACTTTC.